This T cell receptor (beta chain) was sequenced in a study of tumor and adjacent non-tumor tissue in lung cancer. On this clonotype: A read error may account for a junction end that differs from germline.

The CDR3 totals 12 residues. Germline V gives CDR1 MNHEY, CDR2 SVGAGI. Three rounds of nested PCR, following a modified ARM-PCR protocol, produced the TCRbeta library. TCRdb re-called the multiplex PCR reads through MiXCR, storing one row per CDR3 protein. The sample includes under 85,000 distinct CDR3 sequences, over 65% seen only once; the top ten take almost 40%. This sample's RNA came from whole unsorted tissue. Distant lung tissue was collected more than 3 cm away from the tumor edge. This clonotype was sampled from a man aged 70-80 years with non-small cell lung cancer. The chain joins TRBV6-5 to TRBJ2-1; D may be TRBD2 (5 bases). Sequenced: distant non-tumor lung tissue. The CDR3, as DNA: TGTGCTAGCAGGAGCGGCACCCGGAAGCACTTCTTC. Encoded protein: CASRSGTRKHFF.